Listed below are T cell receptor beta chains from one sample, sequenced in a study of T cells in Graves' hyperthyroidism and ophthalmopathy. TCRdb redid the calling of the multiplex PCR reads with MiXCR, one entry per CDR3 protein. The data contain under 650,000 distinct CDR3 sequences, around 15% of them seen just once; the ten biggest clones take up 3.8%. Sequenced material: blood. The receptors were sampled from a woman aged 25-40 years with Graves' hyperthyroidism. The CDR3 runs from the conserved cysteine through the conserved F or W. The order of the fields is clone size, D gene, J gene, V gene, CDR3 DNA, CDR3 protein. D genes are given only for firm matches. Some rows mark clone size as missing; the rest say once, few, many or name a class of expanded clone.

abundance: few; d_gene: TRBD2; j_gene: TRBJ2-3; v_gene: TRBV27; CDR3nt: TGTGCCAGCAGTTCTGTCCTAGCGGGAGTCACAGATACGCAGTATTTT; CDR3aa: CASSSVLAGVTDTQYF
abundance: few; d_gene: TRBD2; j_gene: TRBJ2-5; v_gene: TRBV5-1; CDR3nt: TGCGCCAGCAGCGTGGGACTAGCGGGACCTTCACAAGAGACCCAGTACTTC; CDR3aa: CASSVGLAGPSQETQYF
abundance: -; d_gene: TRBD1; j_gene: TRBJ2-7; v_gene: TRBV29-1; CDR3nt: TGCAGCGTTGAAGGGTACAGGGGGTCCTACGAGCAGTACTTC; CDR3aa: CSVEGYRGSYEQYF
abundance: -; d_gene: -; j_gene: TRBJ1-1; v_gene: TRBV6-1; CDR3nt: TGTGCCAGCAGTGACTTGGGCCACGCCACTGAAGCTTTCTTT; CDR3aa: CASSDLGHATEAFF
abundance: many; d_gene: -; j_gene: TRBJ2-3; v_gene: TRBV11-1; CDR3nt: TGTGCCAGCAGCCCCCGACTGGCTACAGATACGCAGTATTTT; CDR3aa: CASSPRLATDTQYF
abundance: -; d_gene: -; j_gene: TRBJ1-3; v_gene: TRBV5-1; CDR3nt: TGCGCCAGCAGCTTCGGCAGGGGCCTCTCTGGAAACACCATATATTTT; CDR3aa: CASSFGRGLSGNTIYF
abundance: many; d_gene: TRBD1; j_gene: TRBJ2-2; v_gene: TRBV7-9; CDR3nt: TGTGCCAGCAGCGGACAGGGGGTCACCGGGGAGCTGTTTTTT; CDR3aa: CASSGQGVTGELFF
abundance: -; d_gene: TRBD1; j_gene: TRBJ2-2; v_gene: TRBV7-3; CDR3nt: TGTGCCTCGGGGACAGGGGTAAACACCGGGGAGCTGTTTTTT; CDR3aa: CASGTGVNTGELFF
abundance: many; d_gene: -; j_gene: TRBJ1-1; v_gene: TRBV27; CDR3nt: TGTGCCAGCAGTCCCAGAGGGGAGGGGAGAAAAGCTTTCTTT; CDR3aa: CASSPRGEGRKAFF
abundance: -; d_gene: -; j_gene: TRBJ2-1; v_gene: TRBV20-1; CDR3nt: TGCAGTGCCCCTCTAGGTTTGGGGGCCGGAGGGCCTAGGAATGAGCAGTTCTTC; CDR3aa: CSAPLGLGAGGPRNEQFF
abundance: many; d_gene: TRBD2; j_gene: TRBJ2-1; v_gene: TRBV27; CDR3nt: TGTGCCAGCAGCTTAGCGGGAGGGCCATACAATGAGCAGTTCTTC; CDR3aa: CASSLAGGPYNEQFF
abundance: many; d_gene: -; j_gene: TRBJ1-1; v_gene: TRBV6-1; CDR3nt: TGTGCCAGCAGTGAAGCGGGGAAGACGGCTTTCTTT; CDR3aa: CASSEAGKTAFF
abundance: -; d_gene: TRBD1; j_gene: TRBJ1-1; v_gene: TRBV20-1; CDR3nt: TGCAGTGCAAAGCGGACAGGGGGCATGAACACTGAAGCTTTCTTT; CDR3aa: CSAKRTGGMNTEAFF
abundance: few; d_gene: TRBD1; j_gene: TRBJ2-2; v_gene: TRBV7-3; CDR3nt: TGTGCCAGCAGCTTAAATAGGGGGCAAGGCGGGGAGCTGTTTTTT; CDR3aa: CASSLNRGQGGELFF
abundance: many; d_gene: -; j_gene: TRBJ2-1; v_gene: TRBV28; CDR3nt: TGTGCCAGCAGGAAACAGGGTGAGCAGTTCTTC; CDR3aa: CASRKQGEQFF
abundance: -; d_gene: TRBD1; j_gene: TRBJ1-1; v_gene: TRBV18; CDR3nt: TGTGCCAGCTCAATCGACAGGGGGCAGGGGAACACTGAAGCTTTCTTT; CDR3aa: CASSIDRGQGNTEAFF
abundance: -; d_gene: -; j_gene: TRBJ1-5; v_gene: TRBV20-1; CDR3nt: TGCAGTGCTCACGGACAGACTATTAGCAATCAGCCCCAGCATTTT; CDR3aa: CSAHGQTISNQPQHF
abundance: -; d_gene: -; j_gene: TRBJ1-5; v_gene: TRBV6-1; CDR3nt: TGTGCCAGCGTCCATCGTACAGGGAATCAGCCCCAGCATTTT; CDR3aa: CASVHRTGNQPQHF
abundance: few; d_gene: TRBD2; j_gene: TRBJ2-2; v_gene: TRBV7-9; CDR3nt: TGTGCCAGCAGCTACCCGGGACTAGCGTGGAACACCGGGGAGCTGTTTTTT; CDR3aa: CASSYPGLAWNTGELFF
abundance: many; d_gene: TRBD1; j_gene: TRBJ1-4; v_gene: TRBV2; CDR3nt: TGTGCCAGCAGTATTAGGACAGGGGAAAAACTGTTTTTT; CDR3aa: CASSIRTGEKLFF
abundance: many; d_gene: TRBD2; j_gene: TRBJ2-1; v_gene: TRBV27; CDR3nt: TGTGCCAGTGGGAGGGCTAGCGGGAGTCTTGAGCAGTTCTTC; CDR3aa: CASGRASGSLEQFF
abundance: -; d_gene: TRBD1; j_gene: TRBJ1-2; v_gene: TRBV20-1; CDR3nt: TGCAGTGCTAGACCTACAGGGGATGGCTACACCTTC; CDR3aa: CSARPTGDGYTF
abundance: -; d_gene: -; j_gene: TRBJ1-1; v_gene: TRBV6-5; CDR3nt: TGTGCCAGCAGTTACGAGAGTAACACTGAAGCTTTCTTT; CDR3aa: CASSYESNTEAFF
abundance: few; d_gene: TRBD1; j_gene: TRBJ1-1; v_gene: TRBV6-1; CDR3nt: TGTGCCACCCAAACTTACAGGGGTAATGAAGCTTTCTTT; CDR3aa: CATQTYRGNEAFF
abundance: many; d_gene: -; j_gene: TRBJ2-7; v_gene: TRBV2; CDR3nt: TGTGCCAGCAGTGAGATGGGTGGCGAGCAGTACTTC; CDR3aa: CASSEMGGEQYF
abundance: -; d_gene: TRBD2; j_gene: TRBJ2-3; v_gene: TRBV10-2; CDR3nt: TGCGCCAGCAGTGAGACTAGCGGGAGGACTCTCCCCAGCACAGATACGCAGTATTTT; CDR3aa: CASSETSGRTLPSTDTQYF
abundance: many; d_gene: TRBD2; j_gene: TRBJ2-7; v_gene: TRBV30; CDR3nt: TGTGCCTGGAGAGATTGGGAGGGCAGCTACGAGCAGTACTTC; CDR3aa: CAWRDWEGSYEQYF
abundance: many; d_gene: -; j_gene: TRBJ2-7; v_gene: TRBV27; CDR3nt: TGTGCCAGCAGTTCCAGACTGGTACACTACGAGCAGTACTTC; CDR3aa: CASSSRLVHYEQYF
abundance: many; d_gene: -; j_gene: TRBJ2-1; v_gene: TRBV12-3/TRBV12-4; CDR3nt: TGTGCCAGCAGCCGGACGGAGGATGAGCAGTTCTTC; CDR3aa: CASSRTEDEQFF
abundance: -; d_gene: -; j_gene: TRBJ2-1; v_gene: TRBV11-2; CDR3nt: TGTGCCAGCAGCCGTACGGATTCGGGCTACAATGAGCAGTTCTTC; CDR3aa: CASSRTDSGYNEQFF
abundance: -; d_gene: TRBD1; j_gene: TRBJ1-6; v_gene: TRBV7-2; CDR3nt: TGTGCCAGCAGCTTAGGACAGGGGGCGAATTCACCCCTCCACTTT; CDR3aa: CASSLGQGANSPLHF
abundance: many; d_gene: -; j_gene: TRBJ2-1; v_gene: TRBV5-1; CDR3nt: TGCGCCAGCAGCCAGTGGACGGGGGGCGTTGGGAATGAGCAGTTCTTC; CDR3aa: CASSQWTGGVGNEQFF
abundance: many; d_gene: TRBD1; j_gene: TRBJ1-2; v_gene: TRBV2; CDR3nt: TGTGCCAGCACGATCCAGGGGGTAGCTAACTATGGCTACACCTTC; CDR3aa: CASTIQGVANYGYTF
abundance: few; d_gene: -; j_gene: TRBJ2-2; v_gene: TRBV7-2; CDR3nt: TGTGCCAGCAGCTCGCCCGGGGGAAGTGGGGGGGAGCTGTTTTTT; CDR3aa: CASSSPGGSGGELFF
abundance: -; d_gene: TRBD1; j_gene: TRBJ1-6; v_gene: TRBV27; CDR3nt: TGTGCCAGCAGTTTTAGATTGGGGCAGGGGGGATCACCCCTCCACTTT; CDR3aa: CASSFRLGQGGSPLHF
abundance: -; d_gene: -; j_gene: TRBJ2-7; v_gene: TRBV19; CDR3nt: TGTGCCAGTAGTATAGGCCCAGCAACTCCGGCGGGGGAGCAGTACTTC; CDR3aa: CASSIGPATPAGEQYF
abundance: -; d_gene: TRBD2; j_gene: TRBJ2-2; v_gene: TRBV6-5; CDR3nt: TGTGCCAGCAGTTACGGGCGGGAGGGCCCCGGGGAGCTGTTTTTT; CDR3aa: CASSYGREGPGELFF
abundance: -; d_gene: -; j_gene: TRBJ2-7; v_gene: TRBV5-1; CDR3nt: TGCGCCAGCAGCTTGGAAGGCAGGGGGCGGGTAGCGGGTTCCTACGAGCAGTACTTC; CDR3aa: CASSLEGRGRVAGSYEQYF
abundance: many; d_gene: -; j_gene: TRBJ2-1; v_gene: TRBV28; CDR3nt: TGTGCCAGCACCTTAAGGGCCTTTTACAATGAGCAGTTCTTC; CDR3aa: CASTLRAFYNEQFF
abundance: many; d_gene: -; j_gene: TRBJ2-5; v_gene: TRBV25-1; CDR3nt: TGTGCCAGCAGTGATCGACCGGAGGGGGAGACCCAGTACTTC; CDR3aa: CASSDRPEGETQYF
abundance: many; d_gene: TRBD1; j_gene: TRBJ2-7; v_gene: TRBV28; CDR3nt: TGTGCCAGCACTTGGACAGGAAATACTTACGAGCAGTACTTC; CDR3aa: CASTWTGNTYEQYF
abundance: many; d_gene: -; j_gene: TRBJ2-1; v_gene: TRBV28; CDR3nt: TGTGCCAGCAACCCCGGGGCATACTACAATGAGCAGTTCTTC; CDR3aa: CASNPGAYYNEQFF